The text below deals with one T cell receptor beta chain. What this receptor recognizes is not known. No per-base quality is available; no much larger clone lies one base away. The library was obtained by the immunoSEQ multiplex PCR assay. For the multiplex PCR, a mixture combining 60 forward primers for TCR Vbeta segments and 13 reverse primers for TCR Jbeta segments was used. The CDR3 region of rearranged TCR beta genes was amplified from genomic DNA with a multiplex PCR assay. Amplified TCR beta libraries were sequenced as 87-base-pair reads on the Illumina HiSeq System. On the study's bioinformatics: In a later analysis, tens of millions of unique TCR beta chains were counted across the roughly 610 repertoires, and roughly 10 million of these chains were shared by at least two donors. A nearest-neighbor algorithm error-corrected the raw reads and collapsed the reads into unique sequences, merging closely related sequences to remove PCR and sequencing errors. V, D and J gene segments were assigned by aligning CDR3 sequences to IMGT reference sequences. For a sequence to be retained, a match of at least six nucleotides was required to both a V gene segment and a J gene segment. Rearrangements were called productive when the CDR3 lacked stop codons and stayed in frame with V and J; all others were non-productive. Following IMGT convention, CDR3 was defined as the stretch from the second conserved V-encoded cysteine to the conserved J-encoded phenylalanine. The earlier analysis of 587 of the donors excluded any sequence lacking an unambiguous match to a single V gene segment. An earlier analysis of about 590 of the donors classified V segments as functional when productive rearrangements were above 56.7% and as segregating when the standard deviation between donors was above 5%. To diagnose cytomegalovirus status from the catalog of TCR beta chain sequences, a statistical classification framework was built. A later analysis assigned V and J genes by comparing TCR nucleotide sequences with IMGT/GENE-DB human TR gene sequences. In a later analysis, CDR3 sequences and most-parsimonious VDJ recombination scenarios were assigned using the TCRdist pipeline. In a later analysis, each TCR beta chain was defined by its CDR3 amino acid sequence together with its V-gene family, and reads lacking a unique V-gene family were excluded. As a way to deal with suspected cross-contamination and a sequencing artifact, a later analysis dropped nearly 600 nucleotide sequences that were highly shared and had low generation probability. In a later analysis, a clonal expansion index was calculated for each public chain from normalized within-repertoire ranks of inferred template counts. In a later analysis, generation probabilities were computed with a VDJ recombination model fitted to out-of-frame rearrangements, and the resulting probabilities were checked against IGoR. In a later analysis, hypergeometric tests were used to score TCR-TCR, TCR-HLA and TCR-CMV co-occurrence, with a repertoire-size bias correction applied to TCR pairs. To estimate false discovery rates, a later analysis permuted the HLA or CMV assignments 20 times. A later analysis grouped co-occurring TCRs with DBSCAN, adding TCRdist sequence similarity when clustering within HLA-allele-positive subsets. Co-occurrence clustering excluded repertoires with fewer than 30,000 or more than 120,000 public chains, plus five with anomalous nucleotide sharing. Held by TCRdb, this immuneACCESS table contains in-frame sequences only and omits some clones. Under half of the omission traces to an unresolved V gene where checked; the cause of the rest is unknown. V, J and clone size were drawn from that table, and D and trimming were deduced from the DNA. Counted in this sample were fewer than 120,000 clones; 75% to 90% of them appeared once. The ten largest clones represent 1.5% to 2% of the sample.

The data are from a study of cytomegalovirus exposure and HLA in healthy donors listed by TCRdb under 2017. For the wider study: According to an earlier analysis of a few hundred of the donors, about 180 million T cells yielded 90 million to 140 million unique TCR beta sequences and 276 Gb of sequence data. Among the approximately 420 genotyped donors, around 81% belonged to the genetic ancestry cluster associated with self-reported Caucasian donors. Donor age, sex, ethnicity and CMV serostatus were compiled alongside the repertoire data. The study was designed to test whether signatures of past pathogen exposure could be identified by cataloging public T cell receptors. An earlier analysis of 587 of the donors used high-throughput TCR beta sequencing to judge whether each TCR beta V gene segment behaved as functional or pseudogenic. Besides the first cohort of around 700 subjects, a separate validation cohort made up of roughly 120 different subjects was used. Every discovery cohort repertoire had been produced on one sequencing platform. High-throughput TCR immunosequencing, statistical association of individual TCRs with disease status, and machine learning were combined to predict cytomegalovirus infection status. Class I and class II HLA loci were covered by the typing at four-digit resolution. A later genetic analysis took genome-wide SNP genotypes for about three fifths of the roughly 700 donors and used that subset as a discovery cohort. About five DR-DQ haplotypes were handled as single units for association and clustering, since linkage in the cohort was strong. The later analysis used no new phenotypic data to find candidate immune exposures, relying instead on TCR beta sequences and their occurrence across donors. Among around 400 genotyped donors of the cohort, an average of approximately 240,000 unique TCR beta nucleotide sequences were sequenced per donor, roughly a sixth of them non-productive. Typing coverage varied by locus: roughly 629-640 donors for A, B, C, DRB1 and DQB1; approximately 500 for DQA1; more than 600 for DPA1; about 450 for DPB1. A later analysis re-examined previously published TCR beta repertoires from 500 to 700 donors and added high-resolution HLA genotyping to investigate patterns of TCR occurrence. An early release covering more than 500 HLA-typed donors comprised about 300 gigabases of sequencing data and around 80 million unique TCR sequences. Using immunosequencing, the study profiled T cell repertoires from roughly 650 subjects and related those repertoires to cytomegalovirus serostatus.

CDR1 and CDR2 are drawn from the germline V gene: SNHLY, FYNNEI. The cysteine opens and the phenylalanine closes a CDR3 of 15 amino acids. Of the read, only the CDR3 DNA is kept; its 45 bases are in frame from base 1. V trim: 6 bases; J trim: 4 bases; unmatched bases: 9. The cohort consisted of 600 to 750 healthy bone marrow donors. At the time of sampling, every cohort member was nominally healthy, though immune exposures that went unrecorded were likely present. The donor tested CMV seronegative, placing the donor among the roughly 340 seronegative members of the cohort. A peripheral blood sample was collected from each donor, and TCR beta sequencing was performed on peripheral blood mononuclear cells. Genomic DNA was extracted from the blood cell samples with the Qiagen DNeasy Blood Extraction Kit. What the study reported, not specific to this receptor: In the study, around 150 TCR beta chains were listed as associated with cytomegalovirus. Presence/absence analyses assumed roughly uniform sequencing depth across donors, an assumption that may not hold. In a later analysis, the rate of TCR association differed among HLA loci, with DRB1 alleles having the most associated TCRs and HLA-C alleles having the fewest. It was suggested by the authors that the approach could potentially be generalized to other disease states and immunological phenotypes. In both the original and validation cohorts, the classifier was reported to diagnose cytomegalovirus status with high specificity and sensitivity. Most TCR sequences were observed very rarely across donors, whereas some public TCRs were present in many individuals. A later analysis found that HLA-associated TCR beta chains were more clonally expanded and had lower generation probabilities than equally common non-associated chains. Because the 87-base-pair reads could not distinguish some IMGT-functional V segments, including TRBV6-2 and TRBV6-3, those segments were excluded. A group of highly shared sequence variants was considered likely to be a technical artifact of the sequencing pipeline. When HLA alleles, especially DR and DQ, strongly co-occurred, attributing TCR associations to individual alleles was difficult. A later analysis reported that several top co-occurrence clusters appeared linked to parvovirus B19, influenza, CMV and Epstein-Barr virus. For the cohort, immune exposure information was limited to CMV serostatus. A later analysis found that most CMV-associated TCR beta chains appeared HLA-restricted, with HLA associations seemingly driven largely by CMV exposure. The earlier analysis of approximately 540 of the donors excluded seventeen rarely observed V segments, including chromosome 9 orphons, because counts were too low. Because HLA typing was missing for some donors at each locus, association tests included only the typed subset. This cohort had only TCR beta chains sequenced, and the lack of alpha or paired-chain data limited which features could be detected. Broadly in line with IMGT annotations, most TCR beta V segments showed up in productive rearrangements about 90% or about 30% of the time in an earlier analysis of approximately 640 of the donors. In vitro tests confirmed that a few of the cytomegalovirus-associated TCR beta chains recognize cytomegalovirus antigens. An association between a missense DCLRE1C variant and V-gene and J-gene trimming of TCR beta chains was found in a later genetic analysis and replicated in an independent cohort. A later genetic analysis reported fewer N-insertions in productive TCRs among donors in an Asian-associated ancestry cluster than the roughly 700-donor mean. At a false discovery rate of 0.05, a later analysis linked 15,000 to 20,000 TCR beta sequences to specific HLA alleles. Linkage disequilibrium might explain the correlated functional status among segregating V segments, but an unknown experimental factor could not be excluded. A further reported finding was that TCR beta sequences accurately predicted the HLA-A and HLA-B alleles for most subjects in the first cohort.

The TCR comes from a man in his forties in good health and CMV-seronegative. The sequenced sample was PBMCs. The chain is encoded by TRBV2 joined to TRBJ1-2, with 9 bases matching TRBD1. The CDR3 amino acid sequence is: CASRAGQGTLYGYTF. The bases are TGTGCCAGCAGGGCGGGACAGGGTACTCTCTATGGCTACACCTTC.